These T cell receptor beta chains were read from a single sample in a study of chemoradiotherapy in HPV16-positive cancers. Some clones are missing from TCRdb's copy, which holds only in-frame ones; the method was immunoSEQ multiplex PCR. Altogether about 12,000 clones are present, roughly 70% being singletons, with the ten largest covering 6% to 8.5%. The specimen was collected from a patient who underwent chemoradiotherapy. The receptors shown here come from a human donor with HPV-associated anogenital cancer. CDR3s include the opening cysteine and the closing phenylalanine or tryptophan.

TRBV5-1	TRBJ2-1	CASSLNGGAEDEQFF
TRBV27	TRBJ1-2	CASSSQTGTNYGYTF
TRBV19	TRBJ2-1	CASRGLAGGYNEQFF
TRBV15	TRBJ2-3	CATSGVGTDTQYF
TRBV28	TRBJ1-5	CASTQTGNSNQPQHF
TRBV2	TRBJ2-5	CASSVFASDKETQYF
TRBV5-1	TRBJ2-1	CASSLVGANSYNEQFF
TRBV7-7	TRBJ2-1	CASSSSRVGEQFF
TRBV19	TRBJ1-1	CASSSRPGWGGEAEAFF
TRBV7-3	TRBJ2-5	CASSVASGSGETQYF
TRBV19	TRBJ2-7	CASSTQGTPSYEQYF
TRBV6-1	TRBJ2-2	CASSEAPRTGELFF
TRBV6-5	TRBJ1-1	CASSSATEAFF
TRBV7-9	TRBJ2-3	CASSPRPGGDTQYF
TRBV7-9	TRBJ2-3	CASSLVSSPADTQYF
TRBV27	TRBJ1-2	CASMLRQGLTGYTF
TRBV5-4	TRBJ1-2	CASSADLGGAVGYTF
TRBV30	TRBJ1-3	CAWSEGGASGNTIYF
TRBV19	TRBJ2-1	CATKPTSGREYNEQFF
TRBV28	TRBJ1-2	CATTLGYGYTF
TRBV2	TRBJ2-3	CASSELAPGFPDTQYF
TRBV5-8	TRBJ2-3	CASSKGQGSITDTQYF
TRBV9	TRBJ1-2	CASSVGGTPLYGYTF
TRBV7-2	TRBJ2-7	CASSLYQGPSYEQYF
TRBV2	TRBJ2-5	CASSESVGTETQYF